The present entry profiles one TCR beta chain with its context. This entry comes from a study of blood T cell repertoires in COVID-19. Study at large: Sites in the United States, Italy and Spain provided acute and convalescent COVID-19 samples.

Produced via immunoSEQ multiplex PCR; TCRdb's table is partial and in-frame only. Here the sample spans around 290,000 clones, about nine tenths being singletons. This study enrolled people aged about 18 to 90 from about two dozen US geographic areas. Participants' reported clinical history set cohort assignment. This CDR3 is built from 14 residues. V lost 5 bases to trimming and J lost 0 bases, with 10 bases between them. Germline V gives CDR1 LNHNV, CDR2 YYDKDF (reference sequence). This sequence joins TRBV15 and TRBJ1-2; D remains ambiguous. Sequencing was carried out using PBMCs or T cells enriched from blood (not recorded which). The receptor was derived from a woman in her 40s who had recovered from COVID-19. The CDR3 nucleotides are TGTGCCACCAGCTCGCGGTTAGCTAACTATGGCTACACCTTC. Translating gives CATSSRLANYGYTF.